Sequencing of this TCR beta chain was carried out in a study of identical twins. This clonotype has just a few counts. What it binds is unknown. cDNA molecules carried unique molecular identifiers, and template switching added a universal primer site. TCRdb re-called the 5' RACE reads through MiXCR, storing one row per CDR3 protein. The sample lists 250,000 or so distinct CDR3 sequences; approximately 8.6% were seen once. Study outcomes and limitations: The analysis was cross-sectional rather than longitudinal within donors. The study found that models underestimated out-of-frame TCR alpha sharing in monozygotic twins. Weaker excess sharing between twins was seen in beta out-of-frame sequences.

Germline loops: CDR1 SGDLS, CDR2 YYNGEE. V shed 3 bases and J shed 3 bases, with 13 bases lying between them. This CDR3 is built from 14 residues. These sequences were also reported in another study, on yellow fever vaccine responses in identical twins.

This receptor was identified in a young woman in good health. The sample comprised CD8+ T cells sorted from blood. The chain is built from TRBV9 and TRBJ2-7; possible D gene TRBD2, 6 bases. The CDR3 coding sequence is TGTGCCAGCAGCGGAGGCGGGGCGGGCTACGAGCAGTACTTC. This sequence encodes CASSGGGAGYEQYF.